This T cell receptor (beta chain) was sequenced for a study of blood T cell repertoires in COVID-19. Study-wide context: Samples came from the United States, Italy and Spain, spanning acute and convalescent COVID-19. T cells, B-cell-depleted T cells, or PBMCs supplied cDNA or gDNA.

Everyone who took part was roughly 18 to 89 years old, and they came from 24 US areas. Measured with immunoSEQ multiplex PCR; TCRdb has only the in-frame clones, and not every one. Here the sample spans 400,000 or so clones, 70% to 90% being singletons. The sample comprised PBMCs or T cells enriched from blood (not recorded which). The TCR originated in a man aged 35-49 years in a cohort exposed to, infected with or recovered from COVID-19 (not recorded which).

CDR3 sequence reads: CASSSPLAGGTYEQYF. The CDR3 region has the DNA TGTGCCAGCAGCTCCCCCCTAGCGGGAGGCACCTACGAGCAGTACTTC. The V and J genes are TRBV11-2 and TRBJ2-7, with TRBD2 matching 11 bases. With V trimmed by 4 bases and J by 2 bases, 7 bases remained unmatched. Germline V lookup: CDR1 SGHAT, CDR2 FQNNGV. CDR3 size: 16 residues.